A single sample is the source of the 30 T cell receptor beta chains below, sequenced in a study of blood T cell repertoires in COVID-19. Sequencing used immunoSEQ multiplex PCR; TCRdb keeps in-frame clones, though not all of them. The table includes 300,000 to 450,000 clones, more than 75% detected once. The specimen sequenced was peripheral blood. The origin of the receptors is a woman aged 25 to 39 with COVID-19, enrolled during active disease.

The chain combines TRBV28 with TRBJ2-3; TRBD1 might be the D (6 bases). The CDR3 loop spans 14 amino acids. V was shortened by 4 bases and J by 2 bases, with 10 bases between the two germline ends. Germline V gene lookup returns CDR1 MDHEN and CDR2 SYDVKM. The CDR3 coding sequence is TGTGCCAGCAGTTATGGACAGCTCACAGATACGCAGTATTTT. This gives the protein CASSYGQLTDTQYF. The full variable domain, in which reference TRBV28 and TRBJ2-3 provide the parts outside the CDR3, is DVKVTQSSRYLVKRTGEKVFLECVQDMDHENMFWYRQDPGLGLRLIYFSYDVKMKEKGDIPEGYSVSREKKERFSLILESASTNQTSMYLCASSYGQLTDTQYFGPGTRLTVL.

The rearrangement uses TRBV5-1 and TRBJ2-7; perhaps TRBD2 as D (6 bases). This CDR3 comprises 14 residues. V was clipped by 2 bases and J by 5 bases, with 14 bases between them. Germline CDR1 is SGHRS and CDR2 is YFSETQ. This CDR3 is CASSFGSRVDEQYF. The CDR3 nucleotides are TGCGCCAGCAGCTTCGGGAGCAGGGTGGACGAGCAGTACTTC.

V and J are TRBV4-3 and TRBJ2-7, with a possible D match to TRBD2 (5 bases). The CDR3 extends over 13 amino acids. Looked up from germline, CDR1 is LGHNA and CDR2 is YSLEER. V shed 1 base and J shed 2 bases, with 6 bases lying between them. The CDR3 is CASSQGGTYEQYF. The CDR3, as DNA: TGCGCCAGCAGCCAAGGAGGGACCTACGAGCAGTACTTC.

The chain couples TRBV29-1 to TRBJ1-2; TRBD1 aligns across 7 bases. The CDR3 contains 12 residues. The germline gives CDR1 SQVTM, CDR2 ANQGSEA. V gave up 3 bases and J gave up 8 bases; unmatched junction bases: 6. CDR3 residues: CSVDKGARGYTF. In DNA form, the CDR3 reads TGCAGCGTTGATAAGGGGGCTAGAGGCTACACCTTC. The whole variable domain, filled in from reference TRBV29-1 and TRBJ1-2, reads SAVISQKPSRDICQRGTSLTIQCQVDSQVTMMFWYRQQPGQSLTLIATANQGSEATYESGFVIDKFPISRPNLTFSTLTVSNMSPEDSSIYLCSVDKGARGYTFGSGTRLTVV.

The chain is built from TRBV19 and TRBJ2-1; 13 nucleotides align to TRBD2. J gave up 1 base and V 7 bases, and 10 bases lay outside the gene matches. Germline loops: CDR1 LNHDA, CDR2 SQIVND (reference sequence). CDR3 length equals 18 residues. The CDR3 loop reads CASTSGTSGISSYNEQFF. In DNA, the CDR3 is TGTGCCAGTACCTCCGGGACTAGCGGGATCTCGTCCTACAATGAGCAGTTCTTC.

This clone occurred once. The rearrangement joins TRBV2 to TRBJ2-1, with TRBD2 identical over 13 bases. Per germline, CDR1 SNHLY and CDR2 FYNNEI. Trimming at V came to 4 bases and at J to 4 bases, leaving 4 bases not matched to a gene. This CDR3 is 16 amino acids long. The CDR3 sequence is CASSVGTSGAYNEQFF. The CDR3 DNA follows: TGTGCCAGCAGTGTAGGGACTAGCGGGGCTTACAATGAGCAGTTCTTC. The full variable domain, completed using reference TRBV2 and TRBJ2-1, is EPEVTQTPSHQVTQMGQEVILRCVPISNHLYFYWYRQILGQKVEFLVSFYNNEISEKSEIFDDQFSVERPDGSNFTLKIRSTKLEDSAMYFCASSVGTSGAYNEQFFGPGTRLTVL.

On this clone: This sequence may be a read error, since a much larger clone differs from it by one base. The rearrangement uses TRBV11-2 and TRBJ2-2; weak D call: TRBD2 (5 bases). This CDR3 is 12 amino acids long. Trimming cost V 3 bases and J 6 bases, with 5 bases left between them. Germline CDR1 and CDR2: SGHAT and FQNNGV. The CDR3 DNA sequence: TGTGCCAGCAGCTTGAGGGCCGGGGAGCTGTTTTTT. This translates into CASSLRAGELFF.

The chain has TRBV10-3 and TRBJ2-1; TRBD2 matches at 9 bases. Losses at the gene ends were 8 bases for V and 8 bases for J; bases not matched to a gene: 19. CDR3 size: 17 residues. Germline assignment: CDR1 ENHRY and CDR2 SYGVKD. The CDR3 here is CAIAGPRGREGIDEQFF. The CDR3 DNA follows: TGTGCCATCGCGGGCCCCCGGGGGCGGGAGGGCATTGATGAGCAGTTCTTC.

This clone has just a few counts. V and J are TRBV30 and TRBJ1-5; unclear D gene. In germline, CDR1 is GTSNPN, CDR2 SVGIG (reference sequence). CDR3 size: 14 residues. The V end was cut by 0 bases, the J end by 7 bases, with 13 bases between. DNA of the CDR3: TGTGCCTGGAGTGTAGGGAGCGGCGGGCAGCCCCAGCATTTT. Its protein product is CAWSVGSGGQPQHF.

The V and J genes are TRBV6-5 and TRBJ1-4, with TRBD1 identical over 12 bases. Germline V CDR1 and CDR2: MNHEY, SVGAGI. The CDR3 length is 14 residues. Trimming removed 5 bases from V and 7 bases from J; junction bases left unmatched: 2. The DNA of the CDR3 is TGTGCCAGCAGTCGGGACAGGGGGCGTGAAAAACTGTTTTTT. It translates to CASSRDRGREKLFF.

CDR3 DNA: TGTGCCAGCTCACCACTTAGGACAGGGCGAGGCACCGGGGAGCTGTTTTTT. It is translated as CASSPLRTGRGTGELFF. The chain carries TRBV18 and TRBJ2-2, with 8 bases lining up with TRBD1. The CDR3 loop spans 17 amino acids. The germline gives CDR1 KGHSH, CDR2 LQKENI. Trimming took 1 base from V and 4 from J; bases not matched to a gene: 8.

The rearrangement uses TRBV4-1 and TRBJ2-7; 7 bases map to TRBD1. The ends lost 0 bases at V and 6 bases at J; junction bases unmatched: 8. This CDR3 is built from 15 residues. In germline, CDR1 is MGHRA, CDR2 YSYEKL. CDR3 sequence: CASSQEEGALIEQYF. CDR3 in DNA: TGCGCCAGCAGCCAAGAAGAGGGGGCGCTTATCGAGCAGTACTTC.

CDR3 in amino acids: CASAPLTGGRGETQYF. The DNA of the CDR3 is TGCGCCAGCGCCCCGCTAACAGGGGGGAGGGGAGAGACCCAGTACTTC. This sequence joins TRBV5-1 and TRBJ2-5; weak D call: TRBD1 (8 bases). V dropped 7 bases and J dropped 4 bases, with 23 bases sitting between them. CDR3 length: 16 residues. Germline V lookup: CDR1 SGHRS, CDR2 YFSETQ. Complete variable domain (other parts from reference TRBV5-1 and TRBJ2-5): KAGVTQTPRYLIKTRGQQVTLSCSPISGHRSVSWYQQTPGQGLQFLFEYFSETQRNKGNFPGRFSGRQFSNSRSEMNVSTLELGDSALYLCASAPLTGGRGETQYFGPGTRLLVL.

This clone was seen only once. The rearrangement links TRBV29-1 to TRBJ2-1, with a weak D call TRBD2 (8 bases). The germline gives CDR1 SQVTM, CDR2 ANQGSEA. The CDR3 consists of 13 residues. V lost 8 bases and J 6 bases, leaving 17 bases between the germline ends. The CDR3 bases are TGCAGCACGGGAGGGGCAGGGGGCAATGAGCAGTTCTTC. This encodes CSTGGAGGNEQFF.

This clone was observed a handful of times. V usage is TRBV6-5 and J usage is TRBJ1-5, with TRBD1 identical over 8 bases. Unmatched junction bases numbered 5, after V lost 2 bases and J lost 5 bases. Germline lookup yields CDR1 MNHEY and CDR2 SVGAGI. The CDR3 consists of 15 residues. The CDR3 region is CASSYNRQGHQPQHF. The CDR3 DNA is TGTGCCAGCAGTTACAATCGACAGGGGCATCAGCCCCAGCATTTT.

The chain links TRBV5-1 to TRBJ2-3; TRBD2 might be the D (5 bases). This CDR3 has 16 residues. The germline V gene has CDR1 SGHRS and CDR2 YFSETQ. The V end lost 0 bases, the J end lost 0 bases, and 11 bases lay between the germline ends. Written as DNA, the CDR3 is TGCGCCAGCAGCTTGGGGGTAGCGACTAGCACAGATACGCAGTATTTT. Translated: CASSLGVATSTDTQYF.

The chain employs TRBV20-1 and TRBJ2-5; the D gene is possibly TRBD1 (5 bases). The CDR3 sequence is 11 residues long. Trimming removed 4 bases from V and 3 bases from J, with 6 bases in between. CDR1 and CDR2 (germline): DFQATT, SNEGSKA (reference sequence). Here the CDR3 DNA reads TGCAGTGCTACAGGGAAAGAGACCCAGTACTTC. Protein sequence: CSATGKETQYF.

The chain combines TRBV3-1 (or the pseudogene TRBV3-2) with TRBJ2-2, with a possible D match to TRBD1 (6 bases). Germline CDR1 is LGHDT and CDR2 is YNNKEL (reference sequence). CDR3 length: 14 amino acids. Trimming stripped 3 bases from V and 2 bases from J, with 7 bases between. CDR3 bases: TGTGCCAGCAGCCAGGGACACAACACCGGGGAGCTGTTTTTT. Translated: CASSQGHNTGELFF.

This rearrangement joins TRBV4-1 to TRBJ1-2; maybe TRBD1 (5 bases). CDR3 length: 15 residues. V was cut by 0 bases and J by 2 bases, with 10 bases left in between. Per the germline V gene, CDR1 is MGHRA and CDR2 is YSYEKL. This chain's CDR3 is CASSQDLRTNYGYTF. The CDR3 DNA follows: TGCGCCAGCAGCCAAGATCTTAGGACAAACTATGGCTACACCTTC.

V and J are TRBV4-3 and TRBJ2-7; 10 bases are shared with TRBD1. V lost 3 bases to trimming and J lost 5 bases; unmatched junction nucleotides: 10. Germline V gene sequence: CDR1 LGHNA, CDR2 YSLEER. The CDR3 length is 16 residues. CDR3 bases: TGCGCCAGCAGCCAGCTGACAGGGGGCTTTAGGGACGAGCAGTACTTC. It encodes CASSQLTGGFRDEQYF.

CDR3 in amino acids: CATRQGGLFGYTF. CDR3 bases: TGTGCCACCCGACAGGGGGGTTTATTTGGCTACACCTTC. The chain joins TRBV2 to TRBJ1-2, with TRBD1 matching over 9 bases. The CDR3 has 13 amino acids. Germline V CDR1 and CDR2: SNHLY, FYNNEI. Losses at the gene ends were 10 bases for V and 7 bases for J; bases not matched to a gene: 10.

The chain recombines TRBV6-2 or TRBV6-3 with TRBJ2-5; no firm D call. The germline gives CDR1 MNHEY, CDR2 SVGEGT. The CDR3 is made up of 15 amino acids. Trimming took 0 bases from V and 2 from J, leaving 10 bases between them. CDR3 in amino acids: CASSYSQTDQETQYF. In DNA, the CDR3 is TGTGCCAGCAGTTACTCTCAGACTGATCAAGAGACCCAGTACTTC.

This chain uses TRBV2 with TRBJ2-7; D is ambiguous. Trimming left V 6 bases short and J 0 bases short, with 9 bases between. The CDR3 contains 13 residues. Germline-derived CDR1 and CDR2 are SNHLY and FYNNEI. CDR3: CASRLQSSYEQYF. CDR3 bases: TGTGCCAGCAGGTTACAGAGCTCCTACGAGCAGTACTTC.

This chain uses TRBV5-4 with TRBJ2-2; D is possibly TRBD1 (5 bases). Per germline, CDR1 SGHNT and CDR2 YYREEE (reference sequence). The CDR3 has 15 amino acids. Deletions cut 4 bases from V and 0 bases from J, with 10 bases between. CDR3 amino acids: CASSPRTTNTGELFF. The CDR3 DNA follows: TGTGCCAGCAGCCCCAGGACAACGAACACCGGGGAGCTGTTTTTT.

On this clone: The same CDR3 also results from other DNA sequences found in this sample. The chain combines TRBV5-1 with TRBJ2-7, with 7 nucleotides matching TRBD2. The CDR3 totals 14 residues. V lost 0 bases to trimming and J lost 3 bases; unmatched junction nucleotides: 3. Germline V CDR1 and CDR2: SGHRS, YFSETQ. This CDR3 reads CASSLGTGGYEQYF. The CDR3 nucleotides read TGCGCCAGCAGCTTGGGAACGGGGGGCTACGAGCAGTACTTC.

The chain has TRBV2 and TRBJ2-2, with 10 bases fitting TRBD2. This CDR3 spans 15 amino acids. The germline V gene has CDR1 SNHLY and CDR2 FYNNEI. V shed 4 bases and J 3 bases; nucleotides not matched to a gene: 2. The CDR3 here is CASSALAGDTGELFF. The CDR3 region has the DNA TGTGCCAGCAGTGCGCTAGCGGGAGACACCGGGGAGCTGTTTTTT.

This rearrangement joins TRBV4-3 to TRBJ2-7, with 7 bases matching TRBD2. This CDR3 comprises 15 residues. The V and J ends lost 1 base and 3 bases, in that order; junction bases with no gene match: 6. Germline V gene data show CDR1 as LGHNA and CDR2 as YSLEER. The CDR3 reads CASSQGWRGSYEQYF. CDR3 nucleotide sequence: TGCGCCAGCAGCCAAGGATGGCGCGGGAGCTACGAGCAGTACTTC.

In its sample, this clone was seen once. The chain is built from TRBV6-5 and TRBJ2-5; no clear D gene. Trimming took off 6 bases at V and 2 bases at J, with 10 bases between the two ends. Per the germline V gene, CDR1 is MNHEY and CDR2 is SVGAGI. This CDR3 contains 13 residues. CDR3 bases: TGTGCCAGCAGCCCACAGCTACAAGAGACCCAGTACTTC. The encoded protein is CASSPQLQETQYF.

This chain connects TRBV5-6 to TRBJ2-7; 7 nucleotides line up with TRBD1. The CDR3 sequence is 12 residues long. The trim removed 0 bases at V and 6 bases at J, leaving 0 bases unmatched. Germline lookup yields CDR1 SGHDT and CDR2 YYEEEE. For the CDR3, the DNA is TGTGCCAGCAGCTTGGACAGGGGCGAGCAGTACTTC. Its translation: CASSLDRGEQYF.

This chain uses TRBV7-8 with TRBJ2-1; D might be TRBD1 (5 bases). This CDR3 has 11 amino acids. V lost 3 bases and J 9 bases, leaving 6 bases between the germline ends. Germline loops: CDR1 SGHVS, CDR2 FQNEAQ. For the CDR3, the DNA is TGTGCCAGCAGCTTGGGGCCTGAGCAGTTCTTC. It encodes CASSLGPEQFF.